This is a list of T cell receptor beta chains from one sample in a study of cytomegalovirus exposure and HLA in healthy donors. Data came from immunoSEQ multiplex PCR; TCRdb stores just in-frame clones and leaves some out. Of about 200,000 clones listed, approximately 80% are singletons. Specimen: PBMCs. These receptors were taken from a girl aged 5-17 years in good health and CMV-seronegative. CDR3s include the opening cysteine and the closing phenylalanine or tryptophan. The D gene is left open where the match is weak. Expanded clones get a size class; other rows say once, few or many, or leave the size out.

v_gene	d_gene	abundance	j_gene	CDR3nt	CDR3aa
TRBV28	-	-	TRBJ1-5	TGTGCCAGCAGCCCGCAGGGGTCCGCGAGCAATCAGCCCCAGCATTTT	CASSPQGSASNQPQHF
TRBV4-3	-	few	TRBJ1-6	TGCGCCAGCAGCCAAGCAGTGACAGGCACAAATTCACCCCTCCACTTT	CASSQAVTGTNSPLHF
TRBV5-1	TRBD2	-	TRBJ2-7	TGCGCCAGCAGCGGCGGGGGTAGCTCCTACGAGCAGTACTTC	CASSGGGSSYEQYF
TRBV28	-	-	TRBJ2-2	TGTGCCAGCATACCCCCCGGTCGGGACACCGGGGAGCTGTTTTTT	CASIPPGRDTGELFF
TRBV9	TRBD1	-	TRBJ1-2	TGTGCCAGCAGCGAGGGGACAGCGGAGGACTATGGCTACACCTTC	CASSEGTAEDYGYTF
TRBV5-1	TRBD2	-	TRBJ2-1	TGCGCCAGCAGCTTTGGTCGGCTAGCGGGAGGGCCCGCCTACAATGAGCAGTTCTTC	CASSFGRLAGGPAYNEQFF
TRBV5-4	-	-	TRBJ2-3	TGTGCCAGCAGCTTGTATCGGGATACGCAGTATTTT	CASSLYRDTQYF
TRBV13	-	-	TRBJ1-5	TGTGCCAGCAGCGCATATCTACAGCCCCAGCATTTT	CASSAYLQPQHF
TRBV5-6	-	-	TRBJ2-5	TGTGCCAGCAGCCTCGGGGTACAAGAGACCCAGTACTTC	CASSLGVQETQYF
TRBV7-2	-	-	TRBJ2-7	TGTGCCAGCAGCTCACACCAGGGGTTCGAGCAGTACTTC	CASSSHQGFEQYF
TRBV5-6	-	-	TRBJ2-7	TGTGCCAGCATCTTCCAGCAGGGGATATTCTCCTACGAGCAGTACTTC	CASIFQQGIFSYEQYF
TRBV11-1	TRBD1	-	TRBJ1-1	TGTGCCAGCAGCTTAGAACAGGGGGACACTGAAGCTTTCTTT	CASSLEQGDTEAFF
TRBV6-5	TRBD1	-	TRBJ2-2	TGTGCCAGCAGAAAGGACAGGGACACCGGGGAGCTGTTTTTT	CASRKDRDTGELFF
TRBV25-1	-	-	TRBJ1-2	TGTGCCAGCAGTGAACGGGGGATGGCTTACGGCTACACCTTC	CASSERGMAYGYTF
TRBV6-6	-	-	TRBJ1-5	TGTGCCTCCGGGGGGGCAGATAGCAATCAGCCCCAGCATTTT	CASGGADSNQPQHF
TRBV6-5	-	once	TRBJ1-6	TGTGCCAGCAGTTACAGCGGGGCGACTGGTTCACCCCTCCACTTT	CASSYSGATGSPLHF
TRBV19	-	-	TRBJ2-5	TGTGCCAGTAGTACCTTAATGACAGCGATCCAAGAGACCCAGTACTTC	CASSTLMTAIQETQYF
TRBV7-9	TRBD1	-	TRBJ2-7	TGTGCCAGCAGCTTAGTCGGGACAGGACGTTCTAACGAGCAGTACTTC	CASSLVGTGRSNEQYF
TRBV5-1	-	-	TRBJ2-2	TGCGCCAGCAGCTTTATTGGGGCTCCAAACACCGGGGAGCTGTTTTTT	CASSFIGAPNTGELFF
TRBV30	TRBD1	-	TRBJ2-7	TGTGCCTACCTGCCCGGGGACAGCTTTACCTACGAGCAGTACTTC	CAYLPGDSFTYEQYF
TRBV5-6	-	-	TRBJ1-1	TGTGCCAGCAGCTTGGCCGCGGACACTGAAGCTTTCTTT	CASSLAADTEAFF
TRBV6-1	TRBD1	-	TRBJ1-1	TGTGCCAGCAGTGACAACAGGGGGCGTGACACTGAAGCTTTCTTT	CASSDNRGRDTEAFF
TRBV6-5	TRBD2	-	TRBJ2-3	TGTGCCAGCAGTTATAGCGGGAGGGCAGATACGCAGTATTTT	CASSYSGRADTQYF
TRBV7-3	-	-	TRBJ1-1	TGTGCCAGCAGCTTACCCTCTCCGGGGGTTGGCGAAGCTTTCTTT	CASSLPSPGVGEAFF
TRBV9	-	-	TRBJ1-2	TGTGCCAGCAGCGTAGCTCCCACTCATGGTACCCGGTCTGGCTACACCTTC	CASSVAPTHGTRSGYTF
TRBV5-6	-	-	TRBJ2-7	TGTGCCAGCAGTTACATCGACAGGTTCTACGAGCAGTACTTC	CASSYIDRFYEQYF
TRBV29-1	-	-	TRBJ1-2	TGCAGCGTTGACGCTAACTATGGCTACACCTTC	CSVDANYGYTF
TRBV28	-	-	TRBJ1-4	TGTGCCAGCAGCCGGGACACTCCAACTAATGAAAAACTGTTTTTT	CASSRDTPTNEKLFF
TRBV25-1	TRBD2	-	TRBJ2-1	TGTGCCAGCAGTGACGAATCTAGCGGGAGACGAGAGGAGCAGTTCTTC	CASSDESSGRREEQFF
TRBV4-2	-	-	TRBJ1-1	TGTGCCAGCAGCCAAGAAGGGGTCATGAACACTGAAGCTTTCTTT	CASSQEGVMNTEAFF
TRBV18	-	once	TRBJ2-5	TGTGCCAGCTCACCGTGGCGGGGCCAAGAGACCCAGTACTTC	CASSPWRGQETQYF
TRBV28	TRBD1	once	TRBJ1-2	TGTGCCAGCAGTTTGGGACAGGACACTTATGGCTACACCTTC	CASSLGQDTYGYTF
TRBV28	-	once	TRBJ2-2	TGTGCCAGCAGTTTATCGTACACCGGGGAGCTGTTTTTT	CASSLSYTGELFF
TRBV7-8	TRBD1	-	TRBJ1-2	TGTGCCAGCAGCTCTGCCGGTGCAGGGGGCCTGCATGGCTACACCTTC	CASSSAGAGGLHGYTF
TRBV5-6	-	-	TRBJ2-5	TGTGCCAGCAGCCAGCGGTCTTGGTACCAAGAGACCCAGTACTTC	CASSQRSWYQETQYF
TRBV19	-	-	TRBJ1-2	TGTGCCAGTACCCCCTCACCTTTGGAGGGCTACACCTTC	CASTPSPLEGYTF
TRBV11-3	TRBD2	once	TRBJ2-1	TGTGCCAGCAGCTGGGGACTAGCGGGGGCCGGTGAGCAGTTCTTC	CASSWGLAGAGEQFF
TRBV29-1	-	-	TRBJ2-6	TGCAGCGTTGTGGGGGGATCTGGGGCCAACGTCCTGACTTTC	CSVVGGSGANVLTF
TRBV27	TRBD2	-	TRBJ2-7	TGTGCCAGCAGTTTATCGGGAGGGATTGGGTCCGAGCAGTACTTC	CASSLSGGIGSEQYF
TRBV5-1	TRBD2	-	TRBJ2-2	TGCGCCAGCAGCTTGGCGAGACTAGCGAGGGCCGGGGAGCTGTTTTTT	CASSLARLARAGELFF
TRBV11-2	TRBD2	-	TRBJ2-7	TGTGCCAGCAGCTTGGGACTAGCGGGGGCCTTATACGAGCAGTACTTC	CASSLGLAGALYEQYF
TRBV9	TRBD1	few	TRBJ2-1	TGTGCCAGCAGCGTAATCCGACAGGGTGAGAATGAGCAGTTCTTC	CASSVIRQGENEQFF
TRBV7-9	TRBD2	-	TRBJ2-7	TGTGCCAGCAGCCTCGGACTAGCGGGAGTAGGCGAGCAGTACTTC	CASSLGLAGVGEQYF
TRBV6-1	-	-	TRBJ2-6	TGTGCCAGCAGTGAAGACAGTCTCCCGAACTCTGGGGCCAACGTCCTGACTTTC	CASSEDSLPNSGANVLTF
TRBV6-6	-	-	TRBJ1-5	TGTGCCAGCAGTTACCCACCGGGCGGAGGGGTTAAGCCCCAGCATTTT	CASSYPPGGGVKPQHF
TRBV7-8	-	-	TRBJ1-1	TGTGCCAGCAGCTTTAGAAACTCAACCGAAGCTTTCTTT	CASSFRNSTEAFF
TRBV28	-	-	TRBJ2-7	TGTGCCAGCAGTTTTAGTTACGAGCAGTACTTC	CASSFSYEQYF